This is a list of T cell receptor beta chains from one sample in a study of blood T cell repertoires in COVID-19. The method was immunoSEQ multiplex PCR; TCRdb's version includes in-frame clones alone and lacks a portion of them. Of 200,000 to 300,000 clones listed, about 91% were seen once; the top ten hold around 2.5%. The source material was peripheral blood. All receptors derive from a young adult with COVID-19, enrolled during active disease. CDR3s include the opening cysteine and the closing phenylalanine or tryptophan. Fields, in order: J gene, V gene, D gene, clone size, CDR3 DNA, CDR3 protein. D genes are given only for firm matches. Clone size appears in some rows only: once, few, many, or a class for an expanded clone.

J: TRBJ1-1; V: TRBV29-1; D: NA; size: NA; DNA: TGCAGCGTTCAAGGCCAGGGCGCTGAAGCTTTCTTT; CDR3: CSVQGQGAEAFF
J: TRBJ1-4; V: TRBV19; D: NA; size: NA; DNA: TGTGCCAGTAGTATCCGGCAGGGGTCCGAAAAACTGTTTTTT; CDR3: CASSIRQGSEKLFF
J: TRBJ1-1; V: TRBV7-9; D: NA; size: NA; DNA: TGTGCCAGCAGCCCACCAGGTTTTGGAGCTTTCTTT; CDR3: CASSPPGFGAFF
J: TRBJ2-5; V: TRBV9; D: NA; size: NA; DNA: TGTGCCAGCAGCCCCAGGGGCCCCGCGGGCGAGACCCAGTACTTC; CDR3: CASSPRGPAGETQYF
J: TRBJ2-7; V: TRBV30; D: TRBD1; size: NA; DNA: TGTGCCTTGACAGGGGGCATAAGGCGGCAGTACTTC; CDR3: CALTGGIRRQYF
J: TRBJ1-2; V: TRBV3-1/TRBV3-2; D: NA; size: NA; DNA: TGTGCCAGCAGCCAAGACTGGTTCCAGGAAGGCTACACCTTC; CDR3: CASSQDWFQEGYTF
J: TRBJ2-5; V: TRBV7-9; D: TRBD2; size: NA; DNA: TGTGCCAGCAGCCCCGGGACTAGCGCGCAAGAGACCCAGTACTTC; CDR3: CASSPGTSAQETQYF
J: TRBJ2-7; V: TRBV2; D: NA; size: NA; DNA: TGTGCCAGCAGTGTAGAGCAGGGCTACTACGAGCAGTACTTC; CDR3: CASSVEQGYYEQYF
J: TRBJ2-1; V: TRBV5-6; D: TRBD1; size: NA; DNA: TGTGCCAGCAGCTTTGGACAGGACAATGAGCAGTTCTTC; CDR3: CASSFGQDNEQFF
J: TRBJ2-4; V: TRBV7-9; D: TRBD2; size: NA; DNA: TGTGCCAGCAGTCTTACGGGGGGAGACGCCAAAAACATTCAGTACTTC; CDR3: CASSLTGGDAKNIQYF
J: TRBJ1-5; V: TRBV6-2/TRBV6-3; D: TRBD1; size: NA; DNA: TGTGCCAGCAGTTTTCTAGGGTCAGGGGGATATCAGCCCCAGCATTTT; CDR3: CASSFLGSGGYQPQHF
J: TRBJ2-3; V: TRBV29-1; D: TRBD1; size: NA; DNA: TGCAGCGCGCAAACAGGGGTAGCAGATACGCAGTATTTT; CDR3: CSAQTGVADTQYF
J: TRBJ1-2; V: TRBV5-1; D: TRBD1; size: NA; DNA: TGCGCCAGCAGCTTAGAGGGGGCAGGTTCTTCTATCGGCTACACCTTC; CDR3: CASSLEGAGSSIGYTF
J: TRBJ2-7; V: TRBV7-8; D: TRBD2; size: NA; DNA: TGTGCCAGCAGCGTCTTCCCGTCCGGTAGCGGGGTAACCTACGAGCAGTACTTC; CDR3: CASSVFPSGSGVTYEQYF
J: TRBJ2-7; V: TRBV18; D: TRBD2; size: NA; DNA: TGTGCCAGCTCACCAGGCGGGAGTTACGAGCAGTACTTC; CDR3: CASSPGGSYEQYF
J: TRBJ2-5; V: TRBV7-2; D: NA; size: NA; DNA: TGTGCCAGCAGCTTAGACCGGGAGACCCAGTACTTC; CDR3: CASSLDRETQYF
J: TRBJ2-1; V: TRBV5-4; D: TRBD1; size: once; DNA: TGTGCCAGCAGCTTCGACAGGGTGGGGAACAATGAGCAGTTCTTC; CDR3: CASSFDRVGNNEQFF
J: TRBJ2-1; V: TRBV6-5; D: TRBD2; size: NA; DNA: TGTGCCAGCAGTTACTCTCCGGTAGCGGGGGAAGATGAGCAGTTCTTC; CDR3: CASSYSPVAGEDEQFF
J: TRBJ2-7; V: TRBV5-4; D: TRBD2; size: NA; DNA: TGTGCCAGCAGCGAACTAGCGGGAGACTACGAGCAGTACTTC; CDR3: CASSELAGDYEQYF
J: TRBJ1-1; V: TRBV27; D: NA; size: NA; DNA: TGTGCCAGCAGCCCGAAAGGGGGGGGGTCTGAAGCTTTCTTT; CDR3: CASSPKGGGSEAFF
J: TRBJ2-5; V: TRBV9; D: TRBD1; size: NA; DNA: TGTGCCAGCAGCGTATCCGAGGGACAGGGGGCAGAGACCCAGTACTTC; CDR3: CASSVSEGQGAETQYF
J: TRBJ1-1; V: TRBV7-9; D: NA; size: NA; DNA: TGTGCCAGCAGCTCCTGGGGGGGGGAGAACACTGAAGCTTTCTTT; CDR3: CASSSWGGENTEAFF
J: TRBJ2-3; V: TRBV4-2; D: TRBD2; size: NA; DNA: TGTGCCAGCAGCCAAGATCGGGGGGAGGGCCCTTCAGATACGCAGTATTTT; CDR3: CASSQDRGEGPSDTQYF
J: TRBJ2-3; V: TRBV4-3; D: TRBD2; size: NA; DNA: TGCGCCAGCAGCCTAGGGACTAGCGCGATCACTAGCACAGATACGCAGTATTTT; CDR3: CASSLGTSAITSTDTQYF
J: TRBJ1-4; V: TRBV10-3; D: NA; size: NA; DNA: TGTGCCATCAGTCAGGCCGCAACTAATGAAAAACTGTTTTTT; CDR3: CAISQAATNEKLFF
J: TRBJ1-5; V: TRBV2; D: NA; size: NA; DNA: TGTGCCAGCAGTGAACAGGGATTAAATCAGCCCCAGCATTTT; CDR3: CASSEQGLNQPQHF
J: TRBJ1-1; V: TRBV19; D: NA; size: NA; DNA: TGTGCCAGTAGTATGTGGGGACATTCGAACACTGAAGCTTTCTTT; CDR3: CASSMWGHSNTEAFF
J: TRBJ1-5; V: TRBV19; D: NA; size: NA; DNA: TGTGCCAGTACGGCAGGGGCCCAGCCCCAGCATTTT; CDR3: CASTAGAQPQHF
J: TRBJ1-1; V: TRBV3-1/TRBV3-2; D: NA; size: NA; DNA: TGTGCCAGCAGCCGCGGGTCCAACACTGAAGCTTTCTTT; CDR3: CASSRGSNTEAFF
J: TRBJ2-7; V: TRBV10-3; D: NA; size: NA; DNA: TGTGCCATCTTGGTCGCGGACGAGCAGTACTTC; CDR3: CAILVADEQYF
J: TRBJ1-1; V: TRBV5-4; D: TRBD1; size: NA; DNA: TGTGCCAGCAGCTTGGATGGCACAGGGGGCGGAATGGAAGCTTTCTTT; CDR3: CASSLDGTGGGMEAFF